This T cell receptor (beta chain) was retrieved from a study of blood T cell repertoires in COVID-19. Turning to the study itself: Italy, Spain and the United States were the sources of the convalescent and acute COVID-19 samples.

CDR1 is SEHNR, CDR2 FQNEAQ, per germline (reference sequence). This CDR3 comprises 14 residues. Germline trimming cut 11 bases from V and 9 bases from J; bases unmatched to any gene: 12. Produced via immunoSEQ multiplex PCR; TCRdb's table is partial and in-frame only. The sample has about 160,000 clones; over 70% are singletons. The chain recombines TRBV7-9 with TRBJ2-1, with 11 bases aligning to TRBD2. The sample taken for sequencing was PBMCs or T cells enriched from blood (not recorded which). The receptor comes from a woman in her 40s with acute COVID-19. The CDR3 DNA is TGTGCCGGCACCATAGCGGGAGGGATAGGTGAGCAGTTCTTC. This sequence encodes CAGTIAGGIGEQFF.